This T cell receptor beta chain was documented in a study of T cells in Graves' hyperthyroidism and ophthalmopathy. Amplification targeted TCR beta CDR3 regions from RNA transcripts. The HTBI set primed first-round TCR CDR3 RT-PCR. TCRdb re-called the multiplex PCR reads with MiXCR, one entry per CDR3 protein. Here the sample spans 500,000 to 600,000 distinct CDR3 sequences, about 20% being singletons. Individuals with ophthalmopathy presented a Clinical Activity Score of at least 3, a NOSPECS grade of at least 4 and a duration under 3 months. Patients were excluded for uncontrolled infection, other autoimmune disease, pregnancy or lactation. The diagnostic basis comprised clinical symptoms, serum thyroxine and TRAb, thyroid ultrasound and orbital computed tomography. Findings and limits, study-wide: Within blood appeared most thyroid clonotypes that had expanded above 0.001.

This clonotype was seen at least ten times. What it recognizes is unknown. Trimming took off 0 bases at V and 5 bases at J, with 11 bases between the two ends. The CDR3 is made up of 13 amino acids. CDR1 is DFQATT and CDR2 is SNEGSKA in the germline V gene (reference sequence). Sequenced: blood. The genes are TRBV20-1 and TRBJ2-7; D is uncertain. This clonotype originated in a man aged 35 to 55 with Graves' ophthalmopathy. The CDR3 reads CSARDFGTNEQYF. CDR3 sequence (DNA): TGCAGTGCTAGAGATTTTGGTACAAACGAGCAGTACTTC.